The 10 T cell receptor beta chains given below trace back to one sample, sequenced in a study of blood T cell repertoires in COVID-19. Only in-frame clones appear in the TCRdb table, and some are missing; sequencing was by immunoSEQ multiplex PCR. There are roughly 140,000 clones in the sample; nearly 85% occur only once, and approximately 4% lies in the top ten. Sample: PBMCs or T cells enriched from blood (not recorded which). The receptors were gathered from a man aged 50 or older in a cohort exposed to, infected with or recovered from COVID-19 (not recorded which).

The gene calls are TRBV6-1 and TRBJ1-3, with D possibly matching TRBD1 (5 bases). V was shortened by 0 bases and J by 0 bases, with 6 bases between the two germline ends. Germline lookup yields CDR1 MNHNS and CDR2 SASEGT. The length of the CDR3 is 15 residues. As DNA, the CDR3 is TGTGCCAGCAGTGAAGCCGGGGGCTCTGGAAACACCATATATTTT. Its protein is CASSEAGGSGNTIYF.

CDR3 protein: CASSLGQGYYGYTF. The CDR3 DNA is TGTGCCAGCAGCTTAGGACAGGGGTACTATGGCTACACCTTC. J is TRBJ1-2 and V is TRBV5-5; 9 positions agree with TRBD1. Trimming removed 2 bases from V and 3 bases from J; junction bases left unmatched: 2. The CDR3 consists of 14 residues. Germline V gene lookup returns CDR1 SGHKS and CDR2 YYEKEE (reference sequence).

The rearrangement links TRBV5-8 to TRBJ2-1; no clear D gene. The CDR3 has 12 residues. V was clipped by 5 bases and J by 6 bases, with 9 bases between them. Germline V CDR1 and CDR2: SGHTS, YDEGEE. Here the CDR3 reads CASRWAINEQFF. The CDR3 region has the DNA TGTGCCAGCAGGTGGGCTATCAATGAGCAGTTCTTC.

V is TRBV24-1 and J is TRBJ2-7, with TRBD1 as a possible D gene (6 bases). The CDR3 sequence is 15 residues long. V lost 2 bases, J lost 3 bases, and 13 bases lay in between. Germline V gene sequence: CDR1 KGHDR, CDR2 SFDVKD. CDR3 region: CATSDSGDTYYEQYF. The CDR3 bases are TGTGCCACCAGTGATTCCGGGGACACTTACTACGAGCAGTACTTC.

This clone was seen just once. The rearrangement links TRBV5-6 to TRBJ1-6, with D tentatively TRBD1 (6 bases). This CDR3 region has 16 residues. Germline loops: CDR1 SGHDT, CDR2 YYEEEE. With 0 bases removed from V and 2 bases from J, the gap between germline ends came to 9 bases. CDR3 protein: CASSLARGTYNSPLHF. DNA of the CDR3: TGTGCCAGCAGCTTGGCCAGGGGAACCTATAATTCACCCCTCCACTTT.

This rearrangement joins TRBV2 to TRBJ1-5; 8 bases are a match to TRBD1. The V segment lost 4 bases and the J segment 6 bases; nucleotides outside the gene matches: 5. CDR1 and CDR2 (germline): SNHLY, FYNNEI. This CDR3 is built from 14 residues. In nucleotides, the CDR3 is TGTGCCAGCAGTGGAGAACAGGGGGTTCAGCCCCAGCATTTT. This sequence encodes CASSGEQGVQPQHF.

At least ten counts were recorded for this clone. One junction end does not reproduce the germline sequence, and a read error may be involved. The V call is TRBV12-3 or TRBV12-4, the J call TRBJ1-1, with 9 bases matching TRBD1. The CDR3 loop spans 12 amino acids. In nucleotides, the CDR3 is TGTGCCAGCAGCCAGACGGGACAGGGTAGCCGTTTC. It codes for CASSQTGQGSRF.

This clone came up once. This sample includes further DNA sequences coding for the same CDR3. V and J are TRBV5-5 and TRBJ2-3; D not resolved. The V end was cut by 1 base, the J end by 1 base, with 4 bases between. This CDR3 region has 13 residues. Germline V gene sequence: CDR1 SGHKS, CDR2 YYEKEE (reference sequence). The CDR3 loop is CASSLRGTDTQYF. Written as DNA, the CDR3 is TGTGCCAGCAGCTTGCGGGGCACAGATACGCAGTATTTT.

The chain couples TRBV4-1 to TRBJ2-7, with 9 bases fitting TRBD2. V was clipped by 3 bases and J by 6 bases; unmatched bases: 9. The germline CDR1 and CDR2 sequences are MGHRA and YSYEKL. This CDR3 has 15 amino acids. The CDR3 nucleotides are TGCGCCAGCAGCCAGGCCTGGCGGGGGGGCGGCGAGCAGTACTTC. Its protein is CASSQAWRGGGEQYF.

V is TRBV2 and J is TRBJ1-2; D might be TRBD1 (5 bases). Trimming shortened V by 4 bases and J by 4 bases, and 10 bases separated the two germline ends. The CDR3 spans 13 residues. Per the germline V gene, CDR1 is SNHLY and CDR2 is FYNNEI. As DNA, the CDR3 is TGTGCCAGCAGTGTTGGGGCCGGCTATGGCTACACCTTC. Translation: CASSVGAGYGYTF.